This T cell receptor (beta chain) came from a study of control samples from healthy donors and cancer patients. The assay was immunoSEQ multiplex PCR, and TCRdb's table has in-frame clones only and misses some. The sample lists about 45,000 clones; more than 65% were seen once. The clonotype was recovered from a male donor with melanoma. Sequencing used formalin-fixed, paraffin-embedded tissue.

CDR3 amino acids: CASSLSWASSYNEQFF. As DNA, the CDR3 is TGTGCCAGCAGCTTGTCATGGGCTTCGTCCTACAATGAGCAGTTCTTC. V usage is TRBV5-5 and J usage is TRBJ2-1; D not resolved. The CDR3 is 16 amino acids. V shed 1 base and J shed 1 base, with 12 bases lying between them. Germline CDR1 is SGHKS and CDR2 is YYEKEE (reference sequence).